One and the same sample provided the 9 T cell receptor beta chains below, sequenced in a study of T cell responses to AZD1222 COVID-19 vaccine (dated by TCRdb to 2020 to 2022). The library came from the immunoSEQ multiplex PCR assay. TCRdb took this table from immuneACCESS and kept in-frame rearrangements with V and J called. Such tables lack part of the clones; where checked against another copy, unresolved V genes explain under half of the gap, and the rest is unexplained. In all, the sample holds 140,000 to 150,000 clones, and more than 80% of those were seen once. The ten largest clones capture around 7.6% of the sample. The sample's time point label, decoded: about 28 days (+/-7) after the second vaccine dose. Reading the label with the study, this specimen's treatment or condition is: meningococcal conjugate vaccine given as trial control. Sample: peripheral blood, taken 28 days after the second dose of the MenACWY control vaccine. Receptors originate from an adult who received the MenACWY meningococcal vaccine as a control.

This clone was observed once. The chain joins TRBV2 to TRBJ1-5; TRBD1 agrees at 10 bases. CDR3 length equals 15 residues. The V segment lost 6 bases and the J segment 5 bases; nucleotides outside the gene matches: 7. CDR1 and CDR2 from the germline V gene are SNHLY and FYNNEI. The CDR3 spells CASRERDRGHQPQHF. The CDR3 DNA reads as TGTGCCAGCAGAGAACGGGACAGGGGTCATCAGCCCCAGCATTTT.

This clone was counted once. The CDR3 DNA reads TGTGCCAGCAGCTCCAGGGTGGATCAGCCCCAGCATTTT. Its translation: CASSSRVDQPQHF. The chain couples TRBV3-1 (or the pseudogene TRBV3-2) to TRBJ1-5; a weak D match, TRBD1 (5 bases). V was trimmed by 5 bases and J by 5 bases, leaving 10 bases between them. Germline CDR1 and CDR2: LGHDT and YNNKEL (reference sequence). This CDR3 is built from 13 residues.

V is TRBV15 and J is TRBJ1-1; TRBD1 might be the D (5 bases). Per the germline V gene, CDR1 is LNHNV and CDR2 is YYDKDF (reference sequence). This CDR3 is built from 19 residues. Deletions cut 0 bases from V and 1 base from J, with 21 bases between. This CDR3 reads CATSRDGRGLAFPNTEAFF. The CDR3 DNA is TGTGCCACCAGCAGAGATGGGAGGGGACTAGCTTTTCCGAACACTGAAGCTTTCTTT.

The rearrangement joins TRBV3-1 (or the pseudogene TRBV3-2) to TRBJ2-7, with 12 bases matching TRBD1. CDR1 and CDR2 (germline): LGHDT, YNNKEL (reference sequence). The ends lost 6 bases at V and 5 bases at J; junction bases unmatched: 5. The CDR3 runs 14 residues. The CDR3 sequence is CASRGGTGGHEQYF. The CDR3 region has the DNA TGTGCCAGCAGAGGGGGGACAGGGGGCCACGAGCAGTACTTC.

Points on this clone: This sample includes further DNA sequences coding for the same CDR3. The chain recombines TRBV6-5 with TRBJ2-7; TRBD1 or TRBD2 may be the D gene (5 bases each). This CDR3 is built from 15 residues. CDR1 and CDR2 from the germline V gene are MNHEY and SVGAGI. V was trimmed by 0 bases and J by 2 bases, leaving 11 bases between them. The chain's CDR3 is CASSYSSRDPYEQYF. The CDR3 nucleotides are TGTGCCAGCAGTTACTCGAGCAGGGACCCCTACGAGCAGTACTTC.

This clone was observed a few times. The chain employs TRBV18 and TRBJ2-7; perhaps TRBD1 as D (5 bases). The germline V gene has CDR1 KGHSH and CDR2 LQKENI. The CDR3 has 13 residues. Trimming took off 2 bases at V and 6 bases at J, with 11 bases between the two ends. CDR3 in amino acids: CASSPSTAVEQYF. Here the CDR3 DNA reads TGTGCCAGCTCACCATCGACAGCTGTCGAGCAGTACTTC. The whole variable domain, remainder taken from reference TRBV18 and TRBJ2-7, is NAGVMQNPRHLVRRRGQEARLRCSPMKGHSHVYWYRQLPEEGLKFMVYLQKENIIDESGMPKERFSAEFPKEGPSILRIQQVVRGDSAAYFCASSPSTAVEQYFGPGTRLTVT.

CDR3 DNA: TGTGCCAGCAGCCGGGAGTTCGGGACTAGGCTCTACGAGCAGTACTTC. Translation gives CASSREFGTRLYEQYF. This rearrangement joins TRBV7-9 to TRBJ2-7; TRBD2 aligns across 8 bases. The CDR3 runs 16 residues. Per the germline V gene, CDR1 is SEHNR and CDR2 is FQNEAQ (reference sequence). V was pared by 5 bases and J by 3 bases, with 12 bases of the junction left unmatched.

The chain uses TRBV5-1 and TRBJ1-1; TRBD1 matches at 7 bases. The germline CDR1 and CDR2 sequences are SGHRS and YFSETQ. This CDR3 spans 15 amino acids. V lost 2 bases, J lost 1 base, and 5 bases stayed unmatched. The CDR3 is CASSLDRAQNTEAFF. DNA for the CDR3: TGCGCCAGCAGCTTAGACAGGGCCCAGAACACTGAAGCTTTCTTT.

The gene calls are TRBV9 and TRBJ1-4; D might be TRBD1 (6 bases). Germline V gene sequence: CDR1 SGDLS, CDR2 YYNGEE. The V end lost 1 base, the J end lost 0 bases, and 13 bases lay between the germline ends. The CDR3 has 17 residues. The CDR3 spells CASSVYPGVPTNEKLFF. CDR3 DNA sequence: TGTGCCAGCAGCGTATACCCAGGGGTCCCAACTAATGAAAAACTGTTTTTT. The full variable domain, rest sourced from reference TRBV9 and TRBJ1-4, is DSGVTQTPKHLITATGQRVTLRCSPRSGDLSVYWYQQSLDQGLQFLIQYYNGEERAKGNILERFSAQQFPDLHSELNLSSLELGDSALYFCASSVYPGVPTNEKLFFGSGTQLSVL.